This T cell receptor (beta chain) was sequenced during a study of T cell changes during pregnancy in multiple sclerosis. Sequencing was performed with immunoSEQ multiplex PCR; in TCRdb, only in-frame clones are kept and a portion is missing. The repertoire holds 70,000 to 85,000 clones, with about 91% as singletons. The V segment lost 3 bases and the J segment 0 bases; nucleotides outside the gene matches: 5. The CDR3 totals 15 residues. Germline V CDR1 and CDR2: MDHEN, SYDVKM. This chain links TRBV28 with TRBJ2-7; 7 bases line up with TRBD2. The source was peripheral blood, collected before pregnancy. This TCR derives from a female donor with multiple sclerosis, enrolled in a pregnancy study. The CDR3 reads CASSFRGVSSYEQYF. DNA of the CDR3: TGTGCCAGCAGTTTCCGGGGGGTAAGCTCCTACGAGCAGTACTTC.